The clone carrying this T cell receptor (beta chain) appeared a single time. For each subset, genomic DNA was distributed in equal portions over several immunoSEQ plates. TCRdb keeps only in-frame clones here, not all; method: immunoSEQ multiplex PCR. The table includes approximately 1.5 million clones, approximately 98.5% detected once. The entry originates in a study of shared clonotypes between healthy human individuals. Germline V gene data show CDR1 as MNHNS and CDR2 as SASEGT. The ends were cut back, 4 bases at V and 1 base at J, with 4 bases in the middle. CDR3 length: 13 residues. The genes are TRBV6-1 and TRBJ2-2; D gene unclear. This sequence originates from a man aged 25 to 45 in good health. Sequencing was carried out using naive CD4+ T cells sorted from blood. Subset noted: CD45RA+ positively selected. DNA of the CDR3: TGTGCCAGCAGTGTCAGGAACACCGGGGAGCTGTTTTTT. The encoded protein is CASSVRNTGELFF.